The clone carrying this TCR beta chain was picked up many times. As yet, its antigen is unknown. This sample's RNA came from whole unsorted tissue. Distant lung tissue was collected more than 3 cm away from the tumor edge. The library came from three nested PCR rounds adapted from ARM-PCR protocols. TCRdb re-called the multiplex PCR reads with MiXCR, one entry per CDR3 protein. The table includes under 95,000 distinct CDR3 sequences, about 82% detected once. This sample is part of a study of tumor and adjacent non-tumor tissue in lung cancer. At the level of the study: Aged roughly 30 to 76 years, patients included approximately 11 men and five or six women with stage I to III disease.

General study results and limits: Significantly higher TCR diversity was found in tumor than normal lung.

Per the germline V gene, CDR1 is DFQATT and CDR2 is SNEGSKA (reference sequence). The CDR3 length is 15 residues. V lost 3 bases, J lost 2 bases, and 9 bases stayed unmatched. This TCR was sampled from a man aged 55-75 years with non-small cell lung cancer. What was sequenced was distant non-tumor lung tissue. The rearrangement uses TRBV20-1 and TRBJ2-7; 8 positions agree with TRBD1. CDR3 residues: CSASDAGTGTYEQYF. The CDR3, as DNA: TGCAGTGCTAGTGATGCCGGGACAGGAACCTACGAGCAGTACTTC.